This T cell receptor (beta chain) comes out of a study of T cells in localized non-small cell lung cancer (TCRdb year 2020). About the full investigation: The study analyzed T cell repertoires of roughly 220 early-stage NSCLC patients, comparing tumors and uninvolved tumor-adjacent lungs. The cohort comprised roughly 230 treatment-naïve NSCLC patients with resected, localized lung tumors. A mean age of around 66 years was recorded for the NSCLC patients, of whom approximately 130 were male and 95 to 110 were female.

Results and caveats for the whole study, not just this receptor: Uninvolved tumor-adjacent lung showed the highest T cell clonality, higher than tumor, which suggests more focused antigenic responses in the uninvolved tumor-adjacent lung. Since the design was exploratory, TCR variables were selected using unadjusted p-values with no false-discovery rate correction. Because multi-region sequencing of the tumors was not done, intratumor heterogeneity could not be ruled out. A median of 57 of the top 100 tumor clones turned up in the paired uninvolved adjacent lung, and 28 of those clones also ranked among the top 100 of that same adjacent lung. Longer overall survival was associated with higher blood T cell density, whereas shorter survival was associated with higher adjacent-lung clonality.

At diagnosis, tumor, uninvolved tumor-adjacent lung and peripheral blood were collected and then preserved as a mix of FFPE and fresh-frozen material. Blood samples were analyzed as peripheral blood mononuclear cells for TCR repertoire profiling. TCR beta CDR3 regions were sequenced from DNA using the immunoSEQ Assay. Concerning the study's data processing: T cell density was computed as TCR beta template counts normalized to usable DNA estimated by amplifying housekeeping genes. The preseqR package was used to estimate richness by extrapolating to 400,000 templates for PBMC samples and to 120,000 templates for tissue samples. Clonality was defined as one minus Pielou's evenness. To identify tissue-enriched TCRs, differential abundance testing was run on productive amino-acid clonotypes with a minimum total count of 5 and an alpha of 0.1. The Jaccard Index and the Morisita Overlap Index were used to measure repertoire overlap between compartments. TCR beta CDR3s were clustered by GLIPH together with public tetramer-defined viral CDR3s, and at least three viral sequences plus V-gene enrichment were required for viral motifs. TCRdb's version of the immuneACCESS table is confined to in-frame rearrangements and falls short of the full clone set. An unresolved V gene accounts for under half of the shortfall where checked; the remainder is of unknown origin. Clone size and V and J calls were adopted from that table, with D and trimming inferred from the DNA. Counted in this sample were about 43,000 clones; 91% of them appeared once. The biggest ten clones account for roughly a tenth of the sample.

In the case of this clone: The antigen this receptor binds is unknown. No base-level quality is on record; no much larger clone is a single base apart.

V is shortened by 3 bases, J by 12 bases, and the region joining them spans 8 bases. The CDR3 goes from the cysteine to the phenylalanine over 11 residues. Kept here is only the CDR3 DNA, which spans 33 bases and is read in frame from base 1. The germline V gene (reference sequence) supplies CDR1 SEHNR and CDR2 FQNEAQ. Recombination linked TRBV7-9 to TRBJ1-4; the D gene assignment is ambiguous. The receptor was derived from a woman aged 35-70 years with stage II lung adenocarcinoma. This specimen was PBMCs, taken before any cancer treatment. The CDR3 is CASSLDVQLFF. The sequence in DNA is TGTGCCAGCAGCTTGGATGTCCAACTGTTTTTT.